A selection of T cell receptor beta chains follows, all from one sample in a study of cytotoxic CD8 clonotypes in ibrutinib-treated CLL. Here immunoSEQ multiplex PCR was the method, and the copy in TCRdb shows in-frame clones only, minus some. The data contain more than 140,000 clones, about 80% of them singletons. The input for sequencing was PBMCs, taken after 12 months of ibrutinib treatment. These receptors originate from a human donor with chronic lymphocytic leukemia. Each CDR3 is given with its conserved first and last residue. Each record gives: D gene, clone size, J gene, V gene, CDR3 DNA, CDR3 protein. A D gene is named only where the DNA matches it firmly. Clone size, where shown, is once, few, many, or a class for clones that have expanded.

d_call: TRBD1; clone_size: -; j_call: TRBJ2-7; v_call: TRBV7-8; cdr3_nt: TGTGCCAGCAGCCTAATCACGGGACAGAGTTACGAGCAGTACTTC; cdr3_aa: CASSLITGQSYEQYF
d_call: -; clone_size: -; j_call: TRBJ2-6; v_call: TRBV6-4; cdr3_nt: TGTGCCAGCAGGACAGACTCTGGGGCCAACGTCCTGACTTTC; cdr3_aa: CASRTDSGANVLTF
d_call: -; clone_size: few; j_call: TRBJ1-2; v_call: TRBV11-2; cdr3_nt: TGTGCCAGCAGCTTAGTGGCAGGGAATAACTATGGCTACACCTTC; cdr3_aa: CASSLVAGNNYGYTF
d_call: -; clone_size: -; j_call: TRBJ2-1; v_call: TRBV4-1; cdr3_nt: TGCGCCAGCAGCCCGTTAGGATGGGGCGGTGAGCAGTTCTTC; cdr3_aa: CASSPLGWGGEQFF
d_call: -; clone_size: -; j_call: TRBJ1-5; v_call: TRBV28; cdr3_nt: TGTGCCAGCAGTCCCCTTAGCAATCAGCCCCAGCATTTT; cdr3_aa: CASSPLSNQPQHF
d_call: -; clone_size: -; j_call: TRBJ2-3; v_call: TRBV4-1; cdr3_nt: TGCGCCAGCAGCCCTAGTACAGGTCACACAGATACGCAGTATTTT; cdr3_aa: CASSPSTGHTDTQYF
d_call: -; clone_size: -; j_call: TRBJ2-5; v_call: TRBV5-4; cdr3_nt: TGTGCCAGCAGCTTCCGACAGGAGCAAGAGACCCAGTACTTC; cdr3_aa: CASSFRQEQETQYF
d_call: TRBD2; clone_size: -; j_call: TRBJ2-1; v_call: TRBV15; cdr3_nt: TGTGCCACCACCCCATCACGACTAGCGGGAGTAAATGAGCAGTTCTTC; cdr3_aa: CATTPSRLAGVNEQFF
d_call: -; clone_size: -; j_call: TRBJ1-6; v_call: TRBV2; cdr3_nt: TGTGCCAGCAGTGCCCAAGGCGGCAGCGGCTCCACGACACCCCTCCACTTT; cdr3_aa: CASSAQGGSGSTTPLHF
d_call: -; clone_size: -; j_call: TRBJ2-2; v_call: TRBV5-1; cdr3_nt: TGCGCCAGCAGCCAAGGGAGGGACAGGCCCACCGGGGAGCTGTTTTTT; cdr3_aa: CASSQGRDRPTGELFF
d_call: TRBD1; clone_size: -; j_call: TRBJ1-1; v_call: TRBV28; cdr3_nt: TGTGCCGGGTCGACAGGGGGCTCCGGCACTGAAGCTTTCTTT; cdr3_aa: CAGSTGGSGTEAFF
d_call: -; clone_size: -; j_call: TRBJ1-6; v_call: TRBV18; cdr3_nt: TGTGCCAGCTCACCGGCGGACCCGGGACTTAATTCACCCCTCCACTTT; cdr3_aa: CASSPADPGLNSPLHF
d_call: -; clone_size: -; j_call: TRBJ1-3; v_call: TRBV9; cdr3_nt: TGTGCCAGCAGCTCATTCGGCGGCACCATATATTTT; cdr3_aa: CASSSFGGTIYF
d_call: TRBD1; clone_size: once; j_call: TRBJ2-7; v_call: TRBV6-5; cdr3_nt: TGTGCCAGCAGTTACTTCGGACAGGGCCACGAGCAGTACTTC; cdr3_aa: CASSYFGQGHEQYF
d_call: -; clone_size: -; j_call: TRBJ2-3; v_call: TRBV15; cdr3_nt: TGTGCCACCAGCTTCGGACAGAGCACAGATACGCAGTATTTT; cdr3_aa: CATSFGQSTDTQYF
d_call: -; clone_size: -; j_call: TRBJ1-1; v_call: TRBV6-5; cdr3_nt: TGTGCCAGCAGTGCGACACGATTGAACACTGAAGCTTTCTTT; cdr3_aa: CASSATRLNTEAFF
d_call: -; clone_size: -; j_call: TRBJ1-5; v_call: TRBV5-8; cdr3_nt: TGTGCCAGCAGCTTGGGACAGTTAACAAGCAATCAGCCCCAGCATTTT; cdr3_aa: CASSLGQLTSNQPQHF
d_call: -; clone_size: -; j_call: TRBJ1-2; v_call: TRBV27; cdr3_nt: TGTGCCAGCAGTTTAACAGGTACTATCGGCTACACCTTC; cdr3_aa: CASSLTGTIGYTF
d_call: -; clone_size: -; j_call: TRBJ2-2; v_call: TRBV11-1; cdr3_nt: TGTGCCAGCAGCGCGAGGACCGAGGGTACCGGGGAGCTGTTTTTT; cdr3_aa: CASSARTEGTGELFF